The present T cell receptor beta chain was sequenced within a study of technical replicates of blood from a few donors. Germline CDR1 reads LNHDA; CDR2 reads SQIVND (reference sequence). The CDR3 contains 17 residues. The V and J ends lost 3 bases and 6 bases, in that order; junction bases with no gene match: 10. Profiling relied on immunoSEQ multiplex PCR, and the TCRdb table lists in-frame clones only, not all of them. The data contain about 97,000 clones, around 96% of them singletons. The TCR was taken from a human donor in good health. The specimen sequenced was T cells isolated from PBMCs. This sequence joins TRBV19 and TRBJ2-3; the match to TRBD1 covers 12 bases. DNA of the CDR3: TGTGCCAGTAGTATGGGGCCGGGACAGGGGGCTTGGGATACGCAGTATTTT. This gives the protein CASSMGPGQGAWDTQYF.